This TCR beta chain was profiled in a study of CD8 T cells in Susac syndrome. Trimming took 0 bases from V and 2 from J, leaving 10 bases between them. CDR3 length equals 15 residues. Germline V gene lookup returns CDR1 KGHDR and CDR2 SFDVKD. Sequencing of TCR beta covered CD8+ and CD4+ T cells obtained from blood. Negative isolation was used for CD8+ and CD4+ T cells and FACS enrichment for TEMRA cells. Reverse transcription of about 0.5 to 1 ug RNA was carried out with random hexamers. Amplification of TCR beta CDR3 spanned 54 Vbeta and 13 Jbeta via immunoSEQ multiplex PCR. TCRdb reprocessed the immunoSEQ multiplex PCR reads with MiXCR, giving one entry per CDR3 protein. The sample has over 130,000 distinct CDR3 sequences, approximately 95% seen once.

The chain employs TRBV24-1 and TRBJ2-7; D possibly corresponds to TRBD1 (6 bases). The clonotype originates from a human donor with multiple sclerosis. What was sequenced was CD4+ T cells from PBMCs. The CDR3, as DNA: TGTGCCACCAGTGATTTGCAGACAGGAGCCTACGAGCAGTACTTC. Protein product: CATSDLQTGAYEQYF.